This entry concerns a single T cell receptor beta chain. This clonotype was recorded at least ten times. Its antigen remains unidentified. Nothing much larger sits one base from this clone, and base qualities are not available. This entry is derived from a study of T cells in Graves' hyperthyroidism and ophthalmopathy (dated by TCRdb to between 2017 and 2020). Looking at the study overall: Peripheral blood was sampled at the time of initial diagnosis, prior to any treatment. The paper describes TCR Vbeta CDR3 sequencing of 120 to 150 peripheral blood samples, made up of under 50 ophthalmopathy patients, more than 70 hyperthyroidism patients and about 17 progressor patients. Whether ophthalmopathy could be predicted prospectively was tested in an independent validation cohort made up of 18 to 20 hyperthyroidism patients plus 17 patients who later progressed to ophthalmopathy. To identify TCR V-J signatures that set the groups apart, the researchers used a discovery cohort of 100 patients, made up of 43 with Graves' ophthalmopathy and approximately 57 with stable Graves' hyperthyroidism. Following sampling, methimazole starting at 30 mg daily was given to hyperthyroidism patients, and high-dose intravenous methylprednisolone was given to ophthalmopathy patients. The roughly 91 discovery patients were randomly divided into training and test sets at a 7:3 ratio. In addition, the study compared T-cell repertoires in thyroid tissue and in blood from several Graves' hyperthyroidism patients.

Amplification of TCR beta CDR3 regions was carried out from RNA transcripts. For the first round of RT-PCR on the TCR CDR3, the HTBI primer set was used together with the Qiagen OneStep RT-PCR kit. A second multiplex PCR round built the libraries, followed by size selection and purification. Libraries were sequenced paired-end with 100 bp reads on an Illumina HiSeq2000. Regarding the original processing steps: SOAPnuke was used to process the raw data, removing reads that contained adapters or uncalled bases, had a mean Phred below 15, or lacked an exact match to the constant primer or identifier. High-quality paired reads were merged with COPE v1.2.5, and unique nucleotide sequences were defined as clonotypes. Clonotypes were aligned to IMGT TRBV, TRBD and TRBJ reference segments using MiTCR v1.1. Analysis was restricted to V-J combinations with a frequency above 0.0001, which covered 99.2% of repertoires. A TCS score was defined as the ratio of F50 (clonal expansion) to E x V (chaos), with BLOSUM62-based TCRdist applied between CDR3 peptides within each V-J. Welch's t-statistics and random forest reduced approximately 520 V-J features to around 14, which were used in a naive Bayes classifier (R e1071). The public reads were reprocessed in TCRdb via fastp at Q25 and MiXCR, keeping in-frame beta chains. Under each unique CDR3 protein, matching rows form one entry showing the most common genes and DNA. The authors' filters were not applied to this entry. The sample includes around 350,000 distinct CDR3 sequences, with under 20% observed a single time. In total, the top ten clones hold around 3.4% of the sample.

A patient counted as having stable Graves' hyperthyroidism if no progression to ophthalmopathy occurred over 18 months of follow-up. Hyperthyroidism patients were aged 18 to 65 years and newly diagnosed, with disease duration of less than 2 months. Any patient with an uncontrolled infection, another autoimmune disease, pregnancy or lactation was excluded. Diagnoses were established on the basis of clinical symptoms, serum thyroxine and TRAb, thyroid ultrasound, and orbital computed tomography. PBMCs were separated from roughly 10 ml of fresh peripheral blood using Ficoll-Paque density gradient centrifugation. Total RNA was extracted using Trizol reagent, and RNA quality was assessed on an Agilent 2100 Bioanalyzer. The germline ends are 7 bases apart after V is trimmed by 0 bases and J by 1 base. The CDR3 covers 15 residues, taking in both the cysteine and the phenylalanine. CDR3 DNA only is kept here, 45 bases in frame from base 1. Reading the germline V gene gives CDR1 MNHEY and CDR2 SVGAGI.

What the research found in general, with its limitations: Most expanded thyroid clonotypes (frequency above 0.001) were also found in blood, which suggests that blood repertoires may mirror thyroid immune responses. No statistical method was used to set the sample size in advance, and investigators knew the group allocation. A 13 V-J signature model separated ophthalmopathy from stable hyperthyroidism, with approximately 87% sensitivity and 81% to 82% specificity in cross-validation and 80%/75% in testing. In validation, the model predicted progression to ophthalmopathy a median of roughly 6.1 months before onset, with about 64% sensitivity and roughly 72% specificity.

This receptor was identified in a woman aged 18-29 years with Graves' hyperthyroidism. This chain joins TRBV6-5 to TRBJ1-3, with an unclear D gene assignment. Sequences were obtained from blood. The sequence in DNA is TGTGCCAGCAGTTACTCGATGGTGTCTGGAAACACCATATATTTT. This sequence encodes CASSYSMVSGNTIYF.